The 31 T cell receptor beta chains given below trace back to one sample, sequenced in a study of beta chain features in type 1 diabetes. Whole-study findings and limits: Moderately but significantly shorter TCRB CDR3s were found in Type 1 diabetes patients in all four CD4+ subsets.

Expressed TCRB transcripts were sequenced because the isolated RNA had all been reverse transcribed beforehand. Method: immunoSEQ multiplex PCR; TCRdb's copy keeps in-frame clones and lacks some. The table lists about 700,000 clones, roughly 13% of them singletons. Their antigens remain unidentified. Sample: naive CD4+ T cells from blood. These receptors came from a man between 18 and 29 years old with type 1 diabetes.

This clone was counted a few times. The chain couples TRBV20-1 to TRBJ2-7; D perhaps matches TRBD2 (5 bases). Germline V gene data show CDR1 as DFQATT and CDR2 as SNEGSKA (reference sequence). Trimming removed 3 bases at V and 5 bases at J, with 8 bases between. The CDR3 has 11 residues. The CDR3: CSASRGNEQYF. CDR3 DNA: TGCAGTGCTAGTCGAGGGAACGAGCAGTACTTC.

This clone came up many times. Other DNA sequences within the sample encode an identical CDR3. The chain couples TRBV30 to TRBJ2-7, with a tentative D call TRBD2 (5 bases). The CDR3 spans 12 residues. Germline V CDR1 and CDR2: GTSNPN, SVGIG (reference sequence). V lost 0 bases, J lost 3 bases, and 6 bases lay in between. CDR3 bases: TGTGCCTGGAGTGTACTAGGCTACGAGCAGTACTTC. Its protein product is CAWSVLGYEQYF.

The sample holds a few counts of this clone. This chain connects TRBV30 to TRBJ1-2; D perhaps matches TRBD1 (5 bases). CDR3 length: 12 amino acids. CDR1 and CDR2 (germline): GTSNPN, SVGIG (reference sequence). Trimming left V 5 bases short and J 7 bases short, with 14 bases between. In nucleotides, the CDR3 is TGTGCCTGGGCCGGGCCCCAGGGTGGCTACACCTTC. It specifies CAWAGPQGGYTF.

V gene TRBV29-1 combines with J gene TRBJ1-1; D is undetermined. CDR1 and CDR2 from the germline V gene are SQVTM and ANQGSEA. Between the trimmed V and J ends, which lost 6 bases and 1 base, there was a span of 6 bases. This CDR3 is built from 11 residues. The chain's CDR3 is CSVDKNTEAFF. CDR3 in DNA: TGCAGCGTAGATAAGAACACTGAAGCTTTCTTT.

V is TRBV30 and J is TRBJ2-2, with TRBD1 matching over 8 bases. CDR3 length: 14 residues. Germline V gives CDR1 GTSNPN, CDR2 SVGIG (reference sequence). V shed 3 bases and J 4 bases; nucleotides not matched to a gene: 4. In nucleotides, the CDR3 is TGTGCCTGGAGAGGACAGGGTTTCACCGGGGAGCTGTTTTTT. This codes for CAWRGQGFTGELFF.

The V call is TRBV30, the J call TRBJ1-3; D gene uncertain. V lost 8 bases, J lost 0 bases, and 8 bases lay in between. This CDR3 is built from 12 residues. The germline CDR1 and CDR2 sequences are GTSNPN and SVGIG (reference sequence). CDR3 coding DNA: TGTGCCAGTCAGAGCTCTGGAAACACCATATATTTT. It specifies CASQSSGNTIYF.

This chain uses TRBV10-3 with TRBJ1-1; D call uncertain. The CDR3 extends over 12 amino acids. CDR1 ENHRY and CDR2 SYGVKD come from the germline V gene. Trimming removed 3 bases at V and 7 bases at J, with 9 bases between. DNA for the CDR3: TGTGCCATCAGTGAAGGACCCGATGAAGCTTTCTTT. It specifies CAISEGPDEAFF.

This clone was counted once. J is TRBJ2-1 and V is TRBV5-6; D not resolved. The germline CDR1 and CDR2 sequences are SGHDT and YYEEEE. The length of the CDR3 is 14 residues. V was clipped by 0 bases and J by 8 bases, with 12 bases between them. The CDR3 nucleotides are TGTGCCAGCAGCTTGGGAGGCGTTAGCTATGAGCAGTTCTTC. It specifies CASSLGGVSYEQFF.

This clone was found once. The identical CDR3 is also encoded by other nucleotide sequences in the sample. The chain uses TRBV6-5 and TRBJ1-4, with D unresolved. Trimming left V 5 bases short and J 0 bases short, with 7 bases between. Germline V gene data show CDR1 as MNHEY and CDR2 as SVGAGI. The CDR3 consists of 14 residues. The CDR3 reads CASSRTATNEKLFF. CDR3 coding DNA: TGTGCCAGCAGTCGGACCGCAACTAATGAAAAACTGTTTTTT.

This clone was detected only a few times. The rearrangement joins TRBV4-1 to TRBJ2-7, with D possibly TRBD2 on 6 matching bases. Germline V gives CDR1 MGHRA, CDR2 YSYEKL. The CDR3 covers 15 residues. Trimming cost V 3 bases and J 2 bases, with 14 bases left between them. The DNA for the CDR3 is TGCGCCAGCAGCCACCCACCGTCGGGAGCCTACGAGCAGTACTTC. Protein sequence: CASSHPPSGAYEQYF.

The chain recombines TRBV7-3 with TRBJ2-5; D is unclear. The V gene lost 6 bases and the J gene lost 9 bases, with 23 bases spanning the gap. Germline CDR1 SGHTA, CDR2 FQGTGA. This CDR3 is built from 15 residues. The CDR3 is CASSPTGPPTGAQYF. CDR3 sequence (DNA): TGTGCCAGCAGTCCTACCGGGCCCCCCACGGGTGCCCAGTACTTC.

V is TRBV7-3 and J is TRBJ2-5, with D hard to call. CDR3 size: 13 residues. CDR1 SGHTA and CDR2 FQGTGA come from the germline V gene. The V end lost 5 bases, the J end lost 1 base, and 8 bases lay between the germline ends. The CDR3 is CASSQVVQETQYF. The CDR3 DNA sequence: TGTGCCAGCAGCCAGGTGGTCCAAGAGACCCAGTACTTC.

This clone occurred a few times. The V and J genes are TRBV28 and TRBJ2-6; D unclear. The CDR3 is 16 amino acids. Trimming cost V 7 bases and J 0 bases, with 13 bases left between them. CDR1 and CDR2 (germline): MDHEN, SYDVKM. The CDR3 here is CASTSRGNSGANVLTF. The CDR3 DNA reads TGTGCCAGCACCAGTCGAGGAAACTCTGGGGCCAACGTCCTGACTTTC.

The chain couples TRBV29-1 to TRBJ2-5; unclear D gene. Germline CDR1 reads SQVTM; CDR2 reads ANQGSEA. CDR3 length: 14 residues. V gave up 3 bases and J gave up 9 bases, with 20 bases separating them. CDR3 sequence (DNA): TGCAGCGTTGAGGCGGTGCAGGCACATTGGCCCCAGTACTTC. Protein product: CSVEAVQAHWPQYF.

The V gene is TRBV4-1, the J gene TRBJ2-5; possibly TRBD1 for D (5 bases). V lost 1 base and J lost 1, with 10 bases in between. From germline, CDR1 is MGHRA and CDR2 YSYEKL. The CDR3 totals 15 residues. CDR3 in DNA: TGCGCCAGCAGCCAAGGACAGCCAACCCAAGAGACCCAGTACTTC. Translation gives CASSQGQPTQETQYF.

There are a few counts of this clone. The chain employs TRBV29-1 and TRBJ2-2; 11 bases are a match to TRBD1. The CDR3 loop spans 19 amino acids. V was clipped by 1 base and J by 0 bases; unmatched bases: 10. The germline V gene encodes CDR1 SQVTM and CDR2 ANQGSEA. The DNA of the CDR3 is TGCAGCGTTGAAGGGACACGGGACAGGGGGGAACCGAACACCGGGGAGCTGTTTTTT. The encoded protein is CSVEGTRDRGEPNTGELFF.

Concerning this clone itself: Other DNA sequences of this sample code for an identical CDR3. The CDR3 bases are TGTGCCAGCAGCCCTACAGGAGCCGCGACCGGGGAGCTGTTTTTT. Amino acids: CASSPTGAATGELFF. The V and J genes are TRBV9 and TRBJ2-2; the D gene is possibly TRBD1 (5 bases). The length of the CDR3 is 15 residues. Germline V gives CDR1 SGDLS, CDR2 YYNGEE. V lost 4 bases and J lost 5, with 15 bases in between.

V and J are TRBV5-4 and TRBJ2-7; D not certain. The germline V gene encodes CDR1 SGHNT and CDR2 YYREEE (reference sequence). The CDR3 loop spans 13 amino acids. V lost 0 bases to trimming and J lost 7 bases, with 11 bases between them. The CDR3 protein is CASSLDPGQEQYF. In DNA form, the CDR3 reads TGTGCCAGCAGCTTGGATCCGGGTCAGGAGCAGTACTTC.

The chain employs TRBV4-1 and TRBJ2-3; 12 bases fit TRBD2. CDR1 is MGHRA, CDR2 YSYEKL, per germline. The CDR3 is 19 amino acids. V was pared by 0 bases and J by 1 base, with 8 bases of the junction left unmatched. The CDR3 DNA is TGCGCCAGCAGCCAAGATCTAGCGGGGGGGCCGAGGGGCACAGATACGCAGTATTTT. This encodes CASSQDLAGGPRGTDTQYF.

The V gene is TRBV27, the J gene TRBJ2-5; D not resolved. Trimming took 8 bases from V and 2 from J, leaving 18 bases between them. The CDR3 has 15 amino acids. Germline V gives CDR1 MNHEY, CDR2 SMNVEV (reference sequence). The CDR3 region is CASSSRRGSQETQYF. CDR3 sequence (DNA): TGTGCCAGCTCTTCTCGGAGAGGCAGTCAAGAGACCCAGTACTTC.

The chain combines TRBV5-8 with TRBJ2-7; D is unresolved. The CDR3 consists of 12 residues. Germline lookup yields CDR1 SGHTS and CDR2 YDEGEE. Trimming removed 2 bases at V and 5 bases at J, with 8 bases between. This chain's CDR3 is CASSLWEDEQYF. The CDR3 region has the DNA TGTGCCAGCAGCTTATGGGAAGACGAGCAGTACTTC.

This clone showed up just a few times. The CDR3 is CASKSGGNSPLHF. CDR3 DNA: TGTGCCAGCAAAAGCGGAGGGAATTCACCCCTCCACTTT. The V gene is TRBV6-1, the J gene TRBJ1-6; no clear D gene. Germline lookup yields CDR1 MNHNS and CDR2 SASEGT. CDR3 size: 13 residues. V lost 7 bases to trimming and J lost 7 bases, with 11 bases between them.

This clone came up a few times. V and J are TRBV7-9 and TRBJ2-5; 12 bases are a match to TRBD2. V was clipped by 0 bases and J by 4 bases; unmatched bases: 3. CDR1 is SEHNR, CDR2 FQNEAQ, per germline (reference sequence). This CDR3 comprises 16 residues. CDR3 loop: CASSLAGTSGRETQYF. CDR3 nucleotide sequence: TGTGCCAGCAGCTTAGCCGGGACTAGCGGGCGAGAGACCCAGTACTTC.

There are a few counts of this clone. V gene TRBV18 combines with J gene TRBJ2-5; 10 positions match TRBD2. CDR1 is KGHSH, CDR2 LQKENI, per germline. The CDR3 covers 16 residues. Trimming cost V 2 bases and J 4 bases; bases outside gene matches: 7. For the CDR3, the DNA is TGTGCCAGCTCACCAGGTCTAGCGGGGGAACGAGAGACCCAGTACTTC. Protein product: CASSPGLAGERETQYF.

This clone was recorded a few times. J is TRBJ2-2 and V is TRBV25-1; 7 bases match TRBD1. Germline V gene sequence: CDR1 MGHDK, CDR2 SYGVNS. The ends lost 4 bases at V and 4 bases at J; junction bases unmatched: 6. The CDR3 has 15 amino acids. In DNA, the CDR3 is TGTGCCAGCAGTGCCGCAGGGGGATTCACCGGGGAGCTGTTTTTT. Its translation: CASSAAGGFTGELFF.

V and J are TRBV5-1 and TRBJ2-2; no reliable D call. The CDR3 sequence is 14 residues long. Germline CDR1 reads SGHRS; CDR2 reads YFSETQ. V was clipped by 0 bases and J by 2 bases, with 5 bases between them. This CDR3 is CASSLEGNTGELFF. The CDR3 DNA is TGCGCCAGCAGCTTGGAGGGAAACACCGGGGAGCTGTTTTTT.

This CDR3 is CASRLRYTGELFF. The CDR3 nucleotides read TGTGCCAGCCGCCTGAGGTACACCGGGGAGCTGTTTTTT. V is TRBV28 and J is TRBJ2-2; D gene uncertain. Looked up from germline, CDR1 is MDHEN and CDR2 is SYDVKM. This CDR3 comprises 13 residues. V was trimmed by 8 bases and J by 3 bases, leaving 10 bases between them.

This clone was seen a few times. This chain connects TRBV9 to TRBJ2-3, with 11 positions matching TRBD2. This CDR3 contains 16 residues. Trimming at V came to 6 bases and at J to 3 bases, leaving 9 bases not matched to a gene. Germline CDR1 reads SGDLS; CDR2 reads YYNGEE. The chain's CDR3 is CASIQTSGGSTDTQYF. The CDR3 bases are TGTGCCAGCATCCAAACTAGCGGGGGATCGACAGATACGCAGTATTTT.

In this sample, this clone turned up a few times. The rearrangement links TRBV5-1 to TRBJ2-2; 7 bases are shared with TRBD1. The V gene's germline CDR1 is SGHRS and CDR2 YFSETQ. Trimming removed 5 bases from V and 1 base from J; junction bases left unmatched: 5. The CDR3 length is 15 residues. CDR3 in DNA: TGCGCCAGCAGTCCTAGGACAGGGAACACCGGGGAGCTGTTTTTT. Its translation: CASSPRTGNTGELFF. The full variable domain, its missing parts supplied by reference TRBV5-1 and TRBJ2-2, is KAGVTQTPRYLIKTRGQQVTLSCSPISGHRSVSWYQQTPGQGLQFLFEYFSETQRNKGNFPGRFSGRQFSNSRSEMNVSTLELGDSALYLCASSPRTGNTGELFFGEGSRLTVL.

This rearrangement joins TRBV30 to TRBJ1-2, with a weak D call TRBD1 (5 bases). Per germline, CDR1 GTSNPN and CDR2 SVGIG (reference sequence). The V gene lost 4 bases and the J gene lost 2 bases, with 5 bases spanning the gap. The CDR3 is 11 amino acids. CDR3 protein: CAWTGNYGYTF. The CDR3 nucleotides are TGTGCCTGGACAGGGAACTATGGCTACACCTTC.

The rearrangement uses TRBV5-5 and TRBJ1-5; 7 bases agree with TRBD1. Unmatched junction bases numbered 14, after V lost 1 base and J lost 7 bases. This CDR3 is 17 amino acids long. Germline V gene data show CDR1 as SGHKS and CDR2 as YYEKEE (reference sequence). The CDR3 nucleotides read TGTGCCAGCAGCTTGCTCCTGGGGACAGCGGCGGGACAGCCCCAGCATTTT. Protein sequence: CASSLLLGTAAGQPQHF.